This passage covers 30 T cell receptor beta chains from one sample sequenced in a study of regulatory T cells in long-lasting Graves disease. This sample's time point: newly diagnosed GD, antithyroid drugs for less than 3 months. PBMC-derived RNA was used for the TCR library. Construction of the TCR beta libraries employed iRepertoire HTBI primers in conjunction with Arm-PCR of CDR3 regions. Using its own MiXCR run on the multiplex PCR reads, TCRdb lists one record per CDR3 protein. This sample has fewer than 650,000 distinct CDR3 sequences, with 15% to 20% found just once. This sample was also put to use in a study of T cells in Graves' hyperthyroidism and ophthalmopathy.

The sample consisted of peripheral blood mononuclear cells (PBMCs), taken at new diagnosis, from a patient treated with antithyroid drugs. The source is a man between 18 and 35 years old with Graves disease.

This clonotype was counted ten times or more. This chain's CDR3 is CASSLVDRGSEQYF. CDR3 DNA: TGCGCCAGCAGCTTGGTGGACAGGGGAAGCGAGCAGTACTTC. This sequence joins TRBV5-1 and TRBJ2-7, with 9 nucleotides matching TRBD1. The CDR3 contains 14 residues. Looked up from germline, CDR1 is SGHRS and CDR2 is YFSETQ. V shed 0 bases and J 6 bases; nucleotides not matched to a gene: 4.

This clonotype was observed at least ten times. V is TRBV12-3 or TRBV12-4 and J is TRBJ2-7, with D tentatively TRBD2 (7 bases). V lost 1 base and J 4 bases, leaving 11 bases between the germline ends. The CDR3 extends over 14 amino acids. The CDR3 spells CASSLGGGGYEQYF. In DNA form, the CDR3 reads TGTGCCAGCAGTTTAGGGGGAGGGGGGTACGAGCAGTACTTC.

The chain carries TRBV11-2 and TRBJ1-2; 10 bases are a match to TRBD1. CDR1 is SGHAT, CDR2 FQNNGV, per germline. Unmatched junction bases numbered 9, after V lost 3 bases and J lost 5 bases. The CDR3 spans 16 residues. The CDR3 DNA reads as TGTGCCAGCAGCTTGCCCGGGACAGGGGTTTTATATGGCTACACCTTC. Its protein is CASSLPGTGVLYGYTF.

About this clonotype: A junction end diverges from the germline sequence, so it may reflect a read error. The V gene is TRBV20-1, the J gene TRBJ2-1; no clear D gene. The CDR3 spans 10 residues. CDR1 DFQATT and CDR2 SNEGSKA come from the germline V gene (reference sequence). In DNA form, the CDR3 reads TGCAGTGCTAGAGACCAGACTTCAGTCTTC. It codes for CSARDQTSVF.

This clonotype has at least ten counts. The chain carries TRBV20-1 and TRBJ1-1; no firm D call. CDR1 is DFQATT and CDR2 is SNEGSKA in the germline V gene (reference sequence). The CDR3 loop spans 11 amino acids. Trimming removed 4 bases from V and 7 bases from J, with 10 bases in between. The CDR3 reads CSATWTVEAFF. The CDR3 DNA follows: TGCAGTGCTACTTGGACGGTTGAAGCTTTCTTT.

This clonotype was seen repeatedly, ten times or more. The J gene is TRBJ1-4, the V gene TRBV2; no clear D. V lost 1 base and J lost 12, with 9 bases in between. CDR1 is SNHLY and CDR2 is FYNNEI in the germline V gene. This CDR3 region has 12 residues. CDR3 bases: TGTGCCAGCAGTGAAGGCTGGCCTGAACTGTTTTTT. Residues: CASSEGWPELFF.

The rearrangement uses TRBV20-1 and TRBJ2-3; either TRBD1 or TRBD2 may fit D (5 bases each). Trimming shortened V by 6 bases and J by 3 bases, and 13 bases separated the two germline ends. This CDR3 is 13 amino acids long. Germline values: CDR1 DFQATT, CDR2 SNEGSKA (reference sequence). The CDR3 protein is CSAGVGVTDTQYF. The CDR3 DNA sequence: TGCAGTGCAGGGGTGGGAGTAACAGATACGCAGTATTTT.

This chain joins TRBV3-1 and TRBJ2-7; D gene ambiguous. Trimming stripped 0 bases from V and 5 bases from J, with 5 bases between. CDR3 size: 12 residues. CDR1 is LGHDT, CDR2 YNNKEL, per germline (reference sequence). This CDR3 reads CASSQDPDEQYF. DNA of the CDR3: TGTGCCAGCAGCCAAGATCCTGACGAGCAGTACTTC.

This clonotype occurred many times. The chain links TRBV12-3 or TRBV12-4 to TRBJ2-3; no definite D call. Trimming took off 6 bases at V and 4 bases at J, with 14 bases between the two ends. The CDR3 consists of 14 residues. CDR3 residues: CASRTGGGPDTQYF. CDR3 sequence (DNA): TGTGCCAGCAGAACGGGCGGTGGCCCAGATACGCAGTATTTT.

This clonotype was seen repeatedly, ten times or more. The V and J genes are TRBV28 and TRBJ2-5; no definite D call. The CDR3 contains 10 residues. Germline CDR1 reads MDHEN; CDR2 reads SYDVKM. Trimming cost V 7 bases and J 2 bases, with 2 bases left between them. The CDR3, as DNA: TGTGCCAGCAAACAAGAGACCCAGTACTTC. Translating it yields CASKQETQYF.

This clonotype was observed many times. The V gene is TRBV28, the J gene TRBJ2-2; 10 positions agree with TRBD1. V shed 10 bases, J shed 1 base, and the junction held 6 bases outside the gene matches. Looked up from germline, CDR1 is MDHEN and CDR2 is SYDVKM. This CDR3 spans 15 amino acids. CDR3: CATLDRGRNTGELFF. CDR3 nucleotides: TGTGCCACCCTAGACAGGGGGCGGAACACCGGGGAGCTGTTTTTT.

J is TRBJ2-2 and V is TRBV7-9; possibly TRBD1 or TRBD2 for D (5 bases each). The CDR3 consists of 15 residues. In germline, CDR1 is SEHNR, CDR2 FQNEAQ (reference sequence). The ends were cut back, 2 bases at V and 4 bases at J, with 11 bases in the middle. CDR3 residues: CASSLREGPTGELFF. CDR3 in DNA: TGTGCCAGCAGCTTACGAGAGGGGCCCACCGGGGAGCTGTTTTTT.

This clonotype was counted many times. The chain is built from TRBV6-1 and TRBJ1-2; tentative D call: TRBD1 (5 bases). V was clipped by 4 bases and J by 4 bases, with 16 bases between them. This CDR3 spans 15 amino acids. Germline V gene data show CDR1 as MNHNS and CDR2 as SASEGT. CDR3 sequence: CASSVSGLSGYGYTF. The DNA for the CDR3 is TGTGCCAGCAGTGTATCGGGACTCTCGGGCTATGGCTACACCTTC.

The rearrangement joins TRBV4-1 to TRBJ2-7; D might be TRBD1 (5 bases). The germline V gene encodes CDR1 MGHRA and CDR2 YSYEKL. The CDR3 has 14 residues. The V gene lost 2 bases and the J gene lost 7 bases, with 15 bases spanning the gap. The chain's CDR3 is CASSQNRYQEEQYF. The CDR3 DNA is TGCGCCAGCAGCCAAAACAGGTACCAGGAAGAGCAGTACTTC.

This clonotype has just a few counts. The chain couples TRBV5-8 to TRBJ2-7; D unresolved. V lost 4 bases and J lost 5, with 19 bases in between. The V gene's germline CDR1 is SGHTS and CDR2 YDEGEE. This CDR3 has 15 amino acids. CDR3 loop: CASSAHSGTPDEQYF. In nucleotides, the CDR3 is TGTGCCAGCAGCGCCCACTCCGGTACCCCCGACGAGCAGTACTTC.

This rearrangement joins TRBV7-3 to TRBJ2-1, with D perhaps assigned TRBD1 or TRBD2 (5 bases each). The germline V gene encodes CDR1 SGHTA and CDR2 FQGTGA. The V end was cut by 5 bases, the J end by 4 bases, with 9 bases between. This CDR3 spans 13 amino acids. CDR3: CASSMGVYNEQFF. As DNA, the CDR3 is TGTGCCAGCAGCATGGGGGTATACAATGAGCAGTTCTTC.

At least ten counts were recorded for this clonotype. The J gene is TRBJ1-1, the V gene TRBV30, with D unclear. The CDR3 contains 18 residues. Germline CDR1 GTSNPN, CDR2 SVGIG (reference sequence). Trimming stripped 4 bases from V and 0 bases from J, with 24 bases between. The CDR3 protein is CAWKIGVLNYYMNTEAFF. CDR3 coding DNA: TGTGCCTGGAAAATCGGAGTCCTGAATTACTACATGAACACTGAAGCTTTCTTT.

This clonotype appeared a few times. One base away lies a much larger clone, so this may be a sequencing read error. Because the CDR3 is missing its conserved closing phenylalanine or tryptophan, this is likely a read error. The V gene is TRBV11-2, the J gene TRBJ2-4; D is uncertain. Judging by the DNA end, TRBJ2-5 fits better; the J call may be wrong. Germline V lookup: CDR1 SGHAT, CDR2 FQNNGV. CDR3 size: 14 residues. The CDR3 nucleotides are TGTGCCAGCAGCTTAGATCTTACGGAAGAGACCCAGTACCTC. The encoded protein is CASSLDLTEETQYL.

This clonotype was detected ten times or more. The DNA for the CDR3 is TGTGCCAGCAGTTTAATGCGGGGGCCAGAGACCCAGTACTTC. Residues: CASSLMRGPETQYF. This sequence joins TRBV12-3 or TRBV12-4 and TRBJ2-1; perhaps TRBD2 as D (7 bases). The DNA end favors TRBJ2-5, so the J call may be wrong. The CDR3 totals 14 residues.

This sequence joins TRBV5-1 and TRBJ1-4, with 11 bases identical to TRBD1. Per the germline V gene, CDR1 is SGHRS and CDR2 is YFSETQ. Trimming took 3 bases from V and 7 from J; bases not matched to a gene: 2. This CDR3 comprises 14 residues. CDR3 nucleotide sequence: TGCGCCAGCAGCTATGGGACAGGGGGTGAAAAACTGTTTTTT. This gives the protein CASSYGTGGEKLFF.

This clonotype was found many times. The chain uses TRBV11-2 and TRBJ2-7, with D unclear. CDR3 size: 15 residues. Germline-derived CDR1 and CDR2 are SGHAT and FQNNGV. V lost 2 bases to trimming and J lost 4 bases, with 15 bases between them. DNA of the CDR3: TGTGCCAGCAGCTTACGCGGCAATACAATTTACGAGCAGTACTTC. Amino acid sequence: CASSLRGNTIYEQYF. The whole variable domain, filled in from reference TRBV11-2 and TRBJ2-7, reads EAGVAQSPRYKIIEKRQSVAFWCNPISGHATLYWYQQILGQGPKLLIQFQNNGVVDDSQLPKDRFSAERLKGVDSTLKIQPAKLEDSAVYLCASSLRGNTIYEQYFGPGTRLTVT.

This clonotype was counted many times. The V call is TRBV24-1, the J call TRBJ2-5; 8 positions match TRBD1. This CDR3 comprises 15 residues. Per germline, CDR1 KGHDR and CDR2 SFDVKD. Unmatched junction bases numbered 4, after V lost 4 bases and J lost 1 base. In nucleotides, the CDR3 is TGTGCCACCAGTGACCCGGACAGGGCCCAAGAGACCCAGTACTTC. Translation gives CATSDPDRAQETQYF.

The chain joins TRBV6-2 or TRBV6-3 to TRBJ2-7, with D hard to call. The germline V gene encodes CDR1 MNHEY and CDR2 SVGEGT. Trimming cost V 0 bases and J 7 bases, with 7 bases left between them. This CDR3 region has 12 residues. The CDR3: CASSYSLREQYF. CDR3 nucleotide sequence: TGTGCCAGCAGTTACTCGCTAAGGGAGCAGTACTTC.

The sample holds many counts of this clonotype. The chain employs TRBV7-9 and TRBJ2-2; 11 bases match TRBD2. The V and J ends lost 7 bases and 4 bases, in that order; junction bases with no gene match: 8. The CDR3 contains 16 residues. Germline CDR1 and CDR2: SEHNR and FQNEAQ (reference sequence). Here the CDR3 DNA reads TGTGCCAGCACCGACCTAGCGGGAGGAGCCACCGGGGAGCTGTTTTTT. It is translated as CASTDLAGGATGELFF.

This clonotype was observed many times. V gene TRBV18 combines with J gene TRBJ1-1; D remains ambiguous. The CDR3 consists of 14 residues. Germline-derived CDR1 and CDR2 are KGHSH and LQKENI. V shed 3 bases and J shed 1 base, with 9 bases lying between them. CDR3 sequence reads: CASSPREANTEAFF. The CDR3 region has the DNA TGTGCCAGCTCACCCCGGGAGGCGAACACTGAAGCTTTCTTT. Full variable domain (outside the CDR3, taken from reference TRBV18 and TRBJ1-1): NAGVMQNPRHLVRRRGQEARLRCSPMKGHSHVYWYRQLPEEGLKFMVYLQKENIIDESGMPKERFSAEFPKEGPSILRIQQVVRGDSAAYFCASSPREANTEAFFGQGTRLTVV.

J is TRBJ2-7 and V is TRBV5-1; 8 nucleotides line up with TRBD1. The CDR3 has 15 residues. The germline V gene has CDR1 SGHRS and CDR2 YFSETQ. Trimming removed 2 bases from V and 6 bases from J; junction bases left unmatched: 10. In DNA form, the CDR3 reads TGCGCCAGCAGCTTAGGGGGCAGGGGGCTTCGCGAGCAGTACTTC. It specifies CASSLGGRGLREQYF.

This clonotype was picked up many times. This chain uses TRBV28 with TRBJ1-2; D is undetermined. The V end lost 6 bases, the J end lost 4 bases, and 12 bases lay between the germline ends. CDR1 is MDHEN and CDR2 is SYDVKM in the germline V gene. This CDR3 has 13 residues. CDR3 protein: CASSSSGSYGYTF. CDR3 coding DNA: TGTGCCAGCAGCTCTAGTGGGTCCTATGGCTACACCTTC.

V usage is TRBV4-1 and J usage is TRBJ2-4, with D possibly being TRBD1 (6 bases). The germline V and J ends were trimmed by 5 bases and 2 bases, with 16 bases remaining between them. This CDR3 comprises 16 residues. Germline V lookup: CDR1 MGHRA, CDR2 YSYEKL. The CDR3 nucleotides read TGCGCCAGCAGCGTCCTTAACAGGGCTCCCAAAAACATTCAGTACTTC. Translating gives CASSVLNRAPKNIQYF.

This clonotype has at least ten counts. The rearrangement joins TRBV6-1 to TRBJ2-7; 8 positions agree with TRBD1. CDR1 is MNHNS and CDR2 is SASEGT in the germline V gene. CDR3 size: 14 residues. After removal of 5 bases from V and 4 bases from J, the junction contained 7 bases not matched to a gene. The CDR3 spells CASSHGTGQYEQYF. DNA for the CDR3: TGTGCCAGCAGTCACGGGACAGGACAATACGAGCAGTACTTC.

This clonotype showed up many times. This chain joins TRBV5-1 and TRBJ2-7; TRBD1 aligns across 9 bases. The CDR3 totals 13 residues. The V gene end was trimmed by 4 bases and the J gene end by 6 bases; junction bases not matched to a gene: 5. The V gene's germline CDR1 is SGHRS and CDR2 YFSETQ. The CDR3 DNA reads TGCGCCAGCAGCCCCGGGACAGGGTTCGAGCAGTACTTC. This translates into CASSPGTGFEQYF.